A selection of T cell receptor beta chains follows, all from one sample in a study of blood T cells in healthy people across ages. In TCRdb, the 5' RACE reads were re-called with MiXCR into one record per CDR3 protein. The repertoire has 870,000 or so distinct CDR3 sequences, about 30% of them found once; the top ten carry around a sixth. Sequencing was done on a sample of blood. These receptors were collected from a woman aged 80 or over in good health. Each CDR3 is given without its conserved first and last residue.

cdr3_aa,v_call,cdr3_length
ASSGRGGVDHYGYT,TRBV5-1,14
ASSLVPSGGAYEQF,TRBV11-2,14
ASSQGKDPWGTDTQY,TRBV4-1,15
ASSPPGPMGLYEQY,TRBV28,14
ASSLSPLLAGGKNEQF,TRBV27,16
ASSYLGQGVGTQY,TRBV6-5,13
ASSLGASGPSNEQF,TRBV13,14
ATSDSDRPLSSYNEQF,TRBV24-1,16
ASEGLRYEQY,TRBV2,10
ASSYPGLAGNEQF,TRBV12-3/TRBV12-4,13
SAMGPSNQPQH,TRBV20-1,11
ASRSKAAQETQY,TRBV2,12
ASSLGILAGAHQETQY,TRBV7-2,16
ASSQGLAGGLFTDTQY,TRBV7-9,16
ASSQGWANEQF,TRBV18,11
ASSPSMGRGFASGIMSYNEQF,TRBV11-1,21
SARGQVLSPLH,TRBV20-1,11
ASSRWTGNETDTQY,TRBV5-1,14